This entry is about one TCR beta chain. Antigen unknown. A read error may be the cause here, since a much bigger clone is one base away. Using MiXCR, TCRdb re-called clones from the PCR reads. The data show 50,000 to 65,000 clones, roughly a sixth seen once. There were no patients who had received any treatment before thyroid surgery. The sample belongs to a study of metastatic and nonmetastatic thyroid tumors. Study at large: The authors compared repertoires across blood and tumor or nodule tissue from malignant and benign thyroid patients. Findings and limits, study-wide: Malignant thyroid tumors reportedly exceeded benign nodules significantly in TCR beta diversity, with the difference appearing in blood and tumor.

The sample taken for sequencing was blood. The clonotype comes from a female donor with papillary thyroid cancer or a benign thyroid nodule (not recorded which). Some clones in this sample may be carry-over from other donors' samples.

The CDR3 spells CASSQTKVPGPGYTF. Here the CDR3 DNA reads TGTGCCAGCAGCCAAACAAAGGTCCCGGGGCCCGGCTACACCTTC. The genes are TRBV14 and TRBJ1-2; weak D call: TRBD1 (5 bases). Trimming cost V 2 bases and J 8 bases, with 18 bases left between them. The CDR3 has 15 residues. Germline CDR1 SGHDN, CDR2 FVKESK.